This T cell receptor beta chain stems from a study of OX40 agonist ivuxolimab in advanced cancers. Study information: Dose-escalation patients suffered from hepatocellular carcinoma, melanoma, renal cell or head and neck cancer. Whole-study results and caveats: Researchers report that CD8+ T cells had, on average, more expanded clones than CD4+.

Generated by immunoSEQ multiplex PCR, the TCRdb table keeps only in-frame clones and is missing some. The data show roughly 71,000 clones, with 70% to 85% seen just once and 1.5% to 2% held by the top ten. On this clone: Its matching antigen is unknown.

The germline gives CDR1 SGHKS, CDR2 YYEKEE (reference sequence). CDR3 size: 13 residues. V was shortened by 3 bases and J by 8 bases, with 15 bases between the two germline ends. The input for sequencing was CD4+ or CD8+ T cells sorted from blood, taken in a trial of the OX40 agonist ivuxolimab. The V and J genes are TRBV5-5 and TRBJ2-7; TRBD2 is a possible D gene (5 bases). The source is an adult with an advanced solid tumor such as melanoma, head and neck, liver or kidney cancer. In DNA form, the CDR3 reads TGTGCCAGCAGCTCCGGGGATATGAGGAAGCAGTACTTC. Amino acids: CASSSGDMRKQYF.